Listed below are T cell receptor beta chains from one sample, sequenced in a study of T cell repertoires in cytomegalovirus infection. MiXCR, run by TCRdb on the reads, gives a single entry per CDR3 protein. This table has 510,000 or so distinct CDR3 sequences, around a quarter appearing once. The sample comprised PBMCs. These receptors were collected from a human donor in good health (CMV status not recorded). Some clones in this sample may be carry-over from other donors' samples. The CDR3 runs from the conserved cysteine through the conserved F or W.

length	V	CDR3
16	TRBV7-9	CASSARPGDSGNTIYF
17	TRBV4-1	CASSQDWDLSSYNEQFF
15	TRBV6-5	CASSSTGGKGTEAFF
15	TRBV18	CASSPPSGTGETQYF
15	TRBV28	CASIGAGAGGNEQFF
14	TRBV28	CASTRDGSYNEQFF
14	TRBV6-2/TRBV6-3	CASSYRRNQETQYF
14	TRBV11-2	CASSLIIVAGELFF
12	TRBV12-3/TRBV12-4	CASSPLDEKLFF
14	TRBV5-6	CASSDGTSGGEQFF
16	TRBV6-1	CASTPGHGSGNQPQHF
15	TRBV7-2	CASSLVSGRNSPLHF
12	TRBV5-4	CAGGGSGNTIYF
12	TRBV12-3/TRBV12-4	CASSFSVGEQFF
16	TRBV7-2	CASSLAVVVRPDTQYF
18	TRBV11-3	CASSSPRAGGPHTGELFF
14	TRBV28	CASSFTPSRETQYF
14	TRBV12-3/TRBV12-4	CASRPTANTGELFF
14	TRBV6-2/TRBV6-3	CASSKTGTGYEQYF
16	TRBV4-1	CASSQRTGGIDNEQFF
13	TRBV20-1	CSALGPTNTEAFF
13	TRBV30	CAWERTMNTEAFF
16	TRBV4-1	CASSLLAQSSYNEQFF